The clone carrying this T cell receptor beta chain has at least ten counts. Its antigen remains unidentified. Reverse transcribing all isolated RNA meant expressed TCRB transcripts were sequenced. Profiled with immunoSEQ multiplex PCR; TCRdb holds only in-frame clones, not every one. The table shows 640,000 or so clones, with roughly 13% occurring only once. The sample is drawn from a study of beta chain features in type 1 diabetes. Across the whole study: Patient and healthy donor groups were alike in age, gender and cell yields. There were 107,917,701 sorted cells examined across all samples. General study results and limits: Moderate but significant shortening of TCRB CDR3s was recorded in all four CD4+ subsets from Type 1 diabetes patients. At VDJ recombination sites, type 1 diabetes patients had fewer insertions and more deleted nucleotides. Using cDNA template may skew counts toward highly expressing activated cells.

CDR1 PRHDT and CDR2 FYEKMQ come from the germline V gene (reference sequence). The CDR3 is 15 amino acids. The ends were cut back, 5 bases at V and 1 base at J, with 12 bases in the middle. The sequence was collected from a man younger than 35 with type 1 diabetes. Sequenced input: naive CD4+ T cells from blood. J is TRBJ1-3 and V is TRBV13; D is unresolved. The CDR3 region has the DNA TGTGCCAGCAGCCCTAGAGAGAGATCTGGAAACACCATATATTTT. It is translated as CASSPRERSGNTIYF.